The entry that follows covers one T cell receptor beta chain sequence. Naive CD8 populations comprised CD45RO-negative cells positively selected for CCR7, excluding terminally differentiated effector memory CD45RA+ cells. These data come from a study of shared clonotypes between healthy human individuals. Study in general: Donors had three CD4 naive, three CD4 memory, two CD8 naive and one CD8 memory plate apiece.

CDR1 SGHRS and CDR2 YFSETQ come from the germline V gene. V was cut by 0 bases and J by 1 base, with 7 bases left in between. The CDR3 is 15 residues long. This table comes from immunoSEQ multiplex PCR, and its TCRdb copy is limited to in-frame clones, with some not included. The sample lists some 2.1 million clones, 93% occurring once. The specimen sequenced was naive CD8+ T cells from PBMCs. This TCR was sampled from a man younger than 35 in good health. Some clones in this sample may be carry-over from other donors' samples. The chain links TRBV5-1 to TRBJ2-2; D unresolved. The CDR3 DNA reads as TGCGCCAGCAGCTTGGACTCTTTGAACACCGGGGAGCTGTTTTTT. Residues: CASSLDSLNTGELFF.